This T cell receptor (beta chain) emerged from a study of shared clonotypes between healthy human individuals. Into CD45RA+ naive and CD45RA-negative memory subsets, the CD4+ cells were split. In regard to this clone: As yet, its antigen is unknown.

Study results and caveats: Sharing of clonotypes among donors was expected to vary with sequencing depth. Rarefaction showed that sequencing of sorted subsets was incomplete (despite large depth).

Each replicate PCR on the sorted subsets used 150 to 200 ng DNA (roughly 32,000 T cell genomes). Produced via immunoSEQ multiplex PCR; TCRdb's table is partial and in-frame only. This sample has under 2.5 million clones; roughly 90% occur once, and the top ten carry about 0.41%. V lost 5 bases, J lost 3 bases, and 8 bases stayed unmatched. Germline loops: CDR1 MNHEY, CDR2 SMNVEV (reference sequence). This CDR3 has 15 residues. The chain combines TRBV27 with TRBJ2-3; TRBD2 agrees at 7 bases. Sequencing was done on a sample of naive CD4+ T cells from PBMCs. The subset denotes: CD45RA+ positively selected. The origin of this receptor is a man aged 18-30 years in good health. Some clones in this sample may be carry-over from other donors' samples. In DNA form, the CDR3 reads TGTGCCAGCAGTAGTCGGGAGGTTAAGACAGATACGCAGTATTTT. Translating gives CASSSREVKTDTQYF.